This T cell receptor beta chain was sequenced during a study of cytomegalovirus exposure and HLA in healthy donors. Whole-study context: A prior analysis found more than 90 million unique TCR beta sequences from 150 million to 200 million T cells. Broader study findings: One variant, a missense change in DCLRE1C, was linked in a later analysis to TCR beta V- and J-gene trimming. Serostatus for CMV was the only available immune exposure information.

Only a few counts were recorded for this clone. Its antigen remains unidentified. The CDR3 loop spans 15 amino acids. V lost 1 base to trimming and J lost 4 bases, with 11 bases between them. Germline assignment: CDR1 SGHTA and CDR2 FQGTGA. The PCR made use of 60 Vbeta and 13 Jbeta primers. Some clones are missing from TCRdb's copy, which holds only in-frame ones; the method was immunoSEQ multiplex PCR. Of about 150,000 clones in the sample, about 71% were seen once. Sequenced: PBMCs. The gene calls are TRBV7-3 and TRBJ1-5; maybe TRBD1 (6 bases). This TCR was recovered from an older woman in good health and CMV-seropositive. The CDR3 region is CASSLIGGENQPQHF. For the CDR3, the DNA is TGTGCCAGCAGCTTAATAGGGGGAGAGAATCAGCCCCAGCATTTT.